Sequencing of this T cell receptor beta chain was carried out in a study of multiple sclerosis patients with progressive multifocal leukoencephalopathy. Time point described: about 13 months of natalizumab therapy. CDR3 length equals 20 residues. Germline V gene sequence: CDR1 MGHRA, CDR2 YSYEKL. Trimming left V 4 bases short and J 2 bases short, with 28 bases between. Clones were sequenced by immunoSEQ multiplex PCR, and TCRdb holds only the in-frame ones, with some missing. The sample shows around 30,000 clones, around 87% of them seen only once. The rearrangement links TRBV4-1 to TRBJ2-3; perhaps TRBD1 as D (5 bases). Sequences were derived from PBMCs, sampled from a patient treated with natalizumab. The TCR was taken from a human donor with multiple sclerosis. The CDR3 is CASSLGYDSPLLIATDTQYF. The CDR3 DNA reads TGCGCCAGCAGCCTGGGCTATGACAGCCCCCTCTTGATAGCCACAGATACGCAGTATTTT.